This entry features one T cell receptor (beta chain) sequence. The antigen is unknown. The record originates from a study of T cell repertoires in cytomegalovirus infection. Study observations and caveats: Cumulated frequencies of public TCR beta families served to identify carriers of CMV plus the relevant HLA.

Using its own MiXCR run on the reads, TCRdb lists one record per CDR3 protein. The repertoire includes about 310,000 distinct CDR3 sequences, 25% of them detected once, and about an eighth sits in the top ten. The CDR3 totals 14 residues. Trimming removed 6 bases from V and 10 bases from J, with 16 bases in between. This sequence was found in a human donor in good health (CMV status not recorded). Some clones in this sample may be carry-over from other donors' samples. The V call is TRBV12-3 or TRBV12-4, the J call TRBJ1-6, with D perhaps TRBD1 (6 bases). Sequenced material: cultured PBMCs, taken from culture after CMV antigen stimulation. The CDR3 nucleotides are TGTGCCAGCAGCTTCCGGGGGCAGCGCTCACCCCTCCACTTT. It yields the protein CASSFRGQRSPLHF.